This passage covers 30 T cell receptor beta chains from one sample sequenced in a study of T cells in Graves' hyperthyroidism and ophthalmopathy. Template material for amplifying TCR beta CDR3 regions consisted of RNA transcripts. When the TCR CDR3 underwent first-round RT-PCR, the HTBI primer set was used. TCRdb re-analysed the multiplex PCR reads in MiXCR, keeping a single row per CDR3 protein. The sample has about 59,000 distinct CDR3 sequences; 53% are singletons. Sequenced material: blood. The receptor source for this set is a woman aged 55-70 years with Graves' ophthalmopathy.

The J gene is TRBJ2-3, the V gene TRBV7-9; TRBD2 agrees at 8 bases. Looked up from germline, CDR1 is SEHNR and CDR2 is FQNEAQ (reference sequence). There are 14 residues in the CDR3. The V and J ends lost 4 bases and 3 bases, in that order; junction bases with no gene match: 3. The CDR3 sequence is CASSSGGVTDTQYF. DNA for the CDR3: TGTGCCAGCAGCTCGGGGGGGGTTACAGATACGCAGTATTTT. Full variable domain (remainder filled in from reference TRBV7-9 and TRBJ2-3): DTGVSQNPRHKITKRGQNVTFRCDPISEHNRLYWYRQTLGQGPEFLTYFQNEAQLEKSRLLSDRFSAERPKGSFSTLEIQRTEQGDSAMYLCASSSGGVTDTQYFGPGTRLTVL.

CDR3: CATSVTKEINSPLHF. For the CDR3, the DNA is TGTGCCACCAGCGTCACTAAGGAGATTAATTCACCCCTCCACTTT. The genes are TRBV15 and TRBJ1-6; D not resolved. V shed 5 bases and J shed 6 bases, with 14 bases lying between them. Germline values: CDR1 LNHNV, CDR2 YYDKDF (reference sequence). This CDR3 contains 15 residues.

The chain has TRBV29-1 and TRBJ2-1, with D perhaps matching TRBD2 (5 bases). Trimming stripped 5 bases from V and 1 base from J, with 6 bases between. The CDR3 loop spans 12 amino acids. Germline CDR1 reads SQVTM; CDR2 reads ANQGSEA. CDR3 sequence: CSVRGSYNEQFF. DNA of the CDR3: TGCAGCGTTCGGGGTTCCTACAATGAGCAGTTCTTC.

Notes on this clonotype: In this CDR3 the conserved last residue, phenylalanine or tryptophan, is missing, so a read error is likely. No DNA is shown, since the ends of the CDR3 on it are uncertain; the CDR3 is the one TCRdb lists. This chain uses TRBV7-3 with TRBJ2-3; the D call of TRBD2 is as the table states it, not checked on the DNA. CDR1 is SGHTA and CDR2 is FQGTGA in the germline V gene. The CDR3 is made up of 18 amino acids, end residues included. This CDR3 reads CASSFLSSSGRVHRYAVV.

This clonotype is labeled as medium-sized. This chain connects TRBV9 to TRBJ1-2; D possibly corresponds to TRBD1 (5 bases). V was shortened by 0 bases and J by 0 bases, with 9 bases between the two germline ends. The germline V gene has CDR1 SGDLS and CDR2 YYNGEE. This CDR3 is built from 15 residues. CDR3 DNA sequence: TGTGCCAGCAGCGTAGTTGGGGCAGCTAACTATGGCTACACCTTC. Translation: CASSVVGAANYGYTF.

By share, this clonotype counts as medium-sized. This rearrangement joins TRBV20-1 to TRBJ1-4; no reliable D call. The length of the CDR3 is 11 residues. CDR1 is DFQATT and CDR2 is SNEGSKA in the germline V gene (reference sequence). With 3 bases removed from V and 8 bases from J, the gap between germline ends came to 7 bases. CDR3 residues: CSASQYEKLFF. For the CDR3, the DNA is TGCAGTGCTAGCCAATACGAAAAACTGTTTTTT.

The CDR3: CATSREGLAANVLTF. The CDR3 nucleotides read TGTGCCACCAGCAGAGAGGGACTAGCGGCCAACGTCCTGACTTTC. The V and J genes are TRBV15 and TRBJ2-6; 9 bases fit TRBD2. The CDR3 has 15 amino acids. V gave up 0 bases and J gave up 6 bases; unmatched junction bases: 0. Per germline, CDR1 LNHNV and CDR2 YYDKDF (reference sequence). The full variable domain, with the rest looked up from reference TRBV15 and TRBJ2-6, is DAMVIQNPRYQVTQFGKPVTLSCSQTLNHNVMYWYQQKSSQAPKLLFHYYDKDFNNEADTPDNFQSRRPNTSFCFLDIRSPGLGDTAMYLCATSREGLAANVLTFGAGSRLTVL.

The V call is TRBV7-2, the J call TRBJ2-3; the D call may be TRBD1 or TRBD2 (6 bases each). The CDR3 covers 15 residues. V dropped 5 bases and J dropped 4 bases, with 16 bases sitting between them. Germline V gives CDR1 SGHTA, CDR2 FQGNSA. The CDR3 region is CASSRGGLVADTQYF. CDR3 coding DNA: TGTGCCAGCAGCCGAGGGGGGCTAGTGGCAGATACGCAGTATTTT.

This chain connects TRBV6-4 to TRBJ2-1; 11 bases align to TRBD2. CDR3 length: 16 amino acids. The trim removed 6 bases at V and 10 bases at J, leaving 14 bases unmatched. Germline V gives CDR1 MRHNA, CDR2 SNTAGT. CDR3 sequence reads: CASSPHYPLAGGEQFF. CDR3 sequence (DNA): TGTGCCAGCAGCCCTCATTACCCCCTAGCGGGAGGAGAGCAGTTCTTC.

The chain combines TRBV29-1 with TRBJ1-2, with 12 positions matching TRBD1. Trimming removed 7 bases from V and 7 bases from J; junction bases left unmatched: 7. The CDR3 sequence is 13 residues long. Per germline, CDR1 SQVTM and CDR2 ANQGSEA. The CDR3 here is CSAGTGGASGYTF. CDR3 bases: TGCAGCGCTGGGACAGGGGGCGCGAGTGGCTACACCTTC.

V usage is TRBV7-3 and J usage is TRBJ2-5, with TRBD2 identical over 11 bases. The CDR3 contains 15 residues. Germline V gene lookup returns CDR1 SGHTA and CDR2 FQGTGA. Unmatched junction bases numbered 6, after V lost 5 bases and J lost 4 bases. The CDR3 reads CASSLSGGAGETQYF. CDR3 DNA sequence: TGTGCCAGCAGCCTTAGCGGGGGGGCCGGAGAGACCCAGTACTTC.

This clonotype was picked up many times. CDR3: CASSLYGQGNSPLHF. CDR3 nucleotide sequence: TGTGCCAGCAGCTTGTACGGACAGGGGAATTCACCCCTCCACTTT. The rearrangement uses TRBV5-6 and TRBJ1-6; TRBD1 agrees at 9 bases. V lost 1 base and J lost 7; bases outside the gene matches: 3. This CDR3 is 15 amino acids long. CDR1 SGHDT and CDR2 YYEEEE come from the germline V gene.

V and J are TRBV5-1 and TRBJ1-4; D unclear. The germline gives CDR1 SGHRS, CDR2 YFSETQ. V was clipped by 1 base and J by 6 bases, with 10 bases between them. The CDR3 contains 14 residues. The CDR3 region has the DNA TGCGCCAGCAGCTTGTTGGGCACAGATGAAAAACTGTTTTTT. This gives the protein CASSLLGTDEKLFF.

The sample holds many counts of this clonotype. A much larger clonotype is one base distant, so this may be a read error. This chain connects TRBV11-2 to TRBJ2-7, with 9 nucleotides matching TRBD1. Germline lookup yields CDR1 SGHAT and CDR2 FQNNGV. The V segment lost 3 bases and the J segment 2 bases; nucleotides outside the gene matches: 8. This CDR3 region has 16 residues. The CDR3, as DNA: TGTGCCAGCAGCTTCGGGACAGGGTTAAGCGCCTACGAGCAGTACTTC. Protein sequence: CASSFGTGLSAYEQYF. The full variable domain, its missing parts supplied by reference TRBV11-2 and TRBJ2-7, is EAGVAQSPRYKIIEKRQSVAFWCNPISGHATLYWYQQILGQGPKLLIQFQNNGVVDDSQLPKDRFSAERLKGVDSTLKIQPAKLEDSAVYLCASSFGTGLSAYEQYFGPGTRLTVT.

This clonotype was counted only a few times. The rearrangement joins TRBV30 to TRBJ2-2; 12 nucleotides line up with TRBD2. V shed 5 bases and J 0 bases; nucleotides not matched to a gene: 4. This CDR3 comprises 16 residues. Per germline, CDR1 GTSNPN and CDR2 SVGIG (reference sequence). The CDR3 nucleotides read TGTGCCTGGGGACTAGCGGGGACTGCGAACACCGGGGAGCTGTTTTTT. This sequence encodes CAWGLAGTANTGELFF. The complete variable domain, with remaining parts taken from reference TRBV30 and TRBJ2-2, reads SQTIHQWPATLVQPVGSPLSLECTVEGTSNPNLYWYRQAAGRGLQLLFYSVGIGQISSEVPQNLSASRPQDRQFILSSKKLLLSDSGFYLCAWGLAGTANTGELFFGEGSRLTVL.

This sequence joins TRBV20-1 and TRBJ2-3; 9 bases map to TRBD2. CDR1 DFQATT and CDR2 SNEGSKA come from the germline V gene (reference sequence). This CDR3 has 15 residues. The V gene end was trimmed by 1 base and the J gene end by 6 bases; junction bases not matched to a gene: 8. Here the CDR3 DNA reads TGCAGTGCTAGAGTTTGGGGCGGGGGGGCTGATACGCAGTATTTT. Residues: CSARVWGGGADTQYF.

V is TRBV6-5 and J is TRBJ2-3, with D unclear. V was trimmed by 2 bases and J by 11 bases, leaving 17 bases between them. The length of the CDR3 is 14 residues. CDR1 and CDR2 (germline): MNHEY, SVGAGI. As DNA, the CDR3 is TGTGCCAGCAGTTACGGGCAGGAGTACAATGAGCAGTATTTT. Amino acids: CASSYGQEYNEQYF.

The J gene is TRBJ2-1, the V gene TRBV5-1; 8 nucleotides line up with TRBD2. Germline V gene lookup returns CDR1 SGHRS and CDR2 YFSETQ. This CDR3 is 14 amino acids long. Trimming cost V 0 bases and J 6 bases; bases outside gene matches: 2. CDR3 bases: TGCGCCAGCAGCTTGGGGGGGACTAGCAATGAGCAGTTCTTC. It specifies CASSLGGTSNEQFF.

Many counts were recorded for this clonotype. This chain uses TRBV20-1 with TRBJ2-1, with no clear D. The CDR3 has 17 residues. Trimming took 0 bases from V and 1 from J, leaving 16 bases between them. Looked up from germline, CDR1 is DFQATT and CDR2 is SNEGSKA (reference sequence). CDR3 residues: CSARDTSSFGSYNEQFF. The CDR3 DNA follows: TGCAGTGCTAGAGATACTTCCAGCTTTGGGTCCTACAATGAGCAGTTCTTC.

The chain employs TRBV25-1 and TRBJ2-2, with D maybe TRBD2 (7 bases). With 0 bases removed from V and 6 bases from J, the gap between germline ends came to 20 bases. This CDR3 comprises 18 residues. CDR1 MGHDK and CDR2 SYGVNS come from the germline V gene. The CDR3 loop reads CASSEYGGGPSHPGELFF. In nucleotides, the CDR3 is TGTGCCAGCAGTGAATATGGGGGGGGGCCTTCTCACCCCGGGGAGCTGTTTTTT.

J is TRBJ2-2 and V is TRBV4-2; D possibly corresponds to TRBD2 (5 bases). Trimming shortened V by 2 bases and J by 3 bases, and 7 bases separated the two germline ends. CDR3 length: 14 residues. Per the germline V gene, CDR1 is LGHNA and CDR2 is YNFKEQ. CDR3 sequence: CASSQKLDTGELFF. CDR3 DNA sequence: TGTGCCAGCAGCCAAAAACTAGACACCGGGGAGCTGTTTTTT.

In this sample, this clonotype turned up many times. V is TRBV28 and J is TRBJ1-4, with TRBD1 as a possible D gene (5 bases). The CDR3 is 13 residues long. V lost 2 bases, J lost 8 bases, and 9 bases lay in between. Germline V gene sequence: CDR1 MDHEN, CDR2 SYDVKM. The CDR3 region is CASSLTGEEKLFF. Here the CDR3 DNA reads TGTGCCAGCAGTTTAACGGGGGAGGAAAAACTGTTTTTT.

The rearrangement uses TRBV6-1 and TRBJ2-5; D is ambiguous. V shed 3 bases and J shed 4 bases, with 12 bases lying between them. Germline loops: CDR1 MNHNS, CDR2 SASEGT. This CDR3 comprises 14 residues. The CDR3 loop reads CASSDRLGRETQYF. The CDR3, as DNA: TGTGCCAGCAGTGATCGCCTTGGACGAGAGACCCAGTACTTC.

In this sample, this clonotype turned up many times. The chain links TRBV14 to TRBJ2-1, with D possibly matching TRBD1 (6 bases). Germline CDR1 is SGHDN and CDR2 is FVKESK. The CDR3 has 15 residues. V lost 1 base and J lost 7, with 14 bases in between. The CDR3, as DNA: TGTGCCAGCAGCCAAGGCCCCTACAGGGCGAATGAGCAGTTCTTC. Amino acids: CASSQGPYRANEQFF.

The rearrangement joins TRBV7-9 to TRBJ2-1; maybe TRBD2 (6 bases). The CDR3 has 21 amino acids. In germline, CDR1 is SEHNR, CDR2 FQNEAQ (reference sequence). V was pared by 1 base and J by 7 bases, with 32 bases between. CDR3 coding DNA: TGTGCCAGCAGCTTAGTACCTAGGCGTTTTTTGGCGGGAAGAGATAGGAATGAGCAGTTCTTC. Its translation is CASSLVPRRFLAGRDRNEQFF. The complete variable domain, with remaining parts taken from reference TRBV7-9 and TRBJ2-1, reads DTGVSQNPRHKITKRGQNVTFRCDPISEHNRLYWYRQTLGQGPEFLTYFQNEAQLEKSRLLSDRFSAERPKGSFSTLEIQRTEQGDSAMYLCASSLVPRRFLAGRDRNEQFFGPGTRLTVL.

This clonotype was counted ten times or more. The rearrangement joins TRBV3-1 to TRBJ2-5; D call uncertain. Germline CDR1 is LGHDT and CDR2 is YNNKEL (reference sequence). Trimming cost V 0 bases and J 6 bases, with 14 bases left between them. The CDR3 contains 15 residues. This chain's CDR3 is CASSQDYGSRKTQYF. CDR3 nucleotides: TGTGCCAGCAGCCAAGATTACGGCAGTAGGAAGACCCAGTACTTC.

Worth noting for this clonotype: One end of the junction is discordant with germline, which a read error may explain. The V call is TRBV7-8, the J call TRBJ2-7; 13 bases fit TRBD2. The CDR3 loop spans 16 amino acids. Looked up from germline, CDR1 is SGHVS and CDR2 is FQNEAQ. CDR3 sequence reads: CATGTSGTENTGELYF. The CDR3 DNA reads TGTGCCACCGGGACTAGCGGGACCGAGAACACTGGGGAGCTGTACTTC.

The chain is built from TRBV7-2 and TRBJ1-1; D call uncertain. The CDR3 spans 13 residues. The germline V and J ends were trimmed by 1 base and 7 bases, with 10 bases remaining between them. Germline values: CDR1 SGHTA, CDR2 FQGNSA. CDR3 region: CASSLDQNNEAFF. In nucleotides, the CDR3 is TGTGCCAGCAGCTTAGACCAGAATAATGAAGCTTTCTTT.

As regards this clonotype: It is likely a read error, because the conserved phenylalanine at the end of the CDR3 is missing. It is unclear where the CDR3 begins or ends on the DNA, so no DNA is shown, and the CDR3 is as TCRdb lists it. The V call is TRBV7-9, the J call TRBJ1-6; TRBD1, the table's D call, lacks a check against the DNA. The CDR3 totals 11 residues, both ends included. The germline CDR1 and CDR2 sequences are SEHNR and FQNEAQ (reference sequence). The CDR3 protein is CASSQGVAGTN.

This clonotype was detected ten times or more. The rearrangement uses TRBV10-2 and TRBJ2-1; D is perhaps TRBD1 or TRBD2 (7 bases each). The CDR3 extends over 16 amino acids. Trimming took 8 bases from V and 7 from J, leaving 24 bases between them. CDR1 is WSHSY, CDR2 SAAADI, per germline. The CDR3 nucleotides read TGCGCCAGCCGGCTCGCAGGGGGGGGGGGCCAGAATGAGCAGTTCTTC. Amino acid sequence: CASRLAGGGGQNEQFF.